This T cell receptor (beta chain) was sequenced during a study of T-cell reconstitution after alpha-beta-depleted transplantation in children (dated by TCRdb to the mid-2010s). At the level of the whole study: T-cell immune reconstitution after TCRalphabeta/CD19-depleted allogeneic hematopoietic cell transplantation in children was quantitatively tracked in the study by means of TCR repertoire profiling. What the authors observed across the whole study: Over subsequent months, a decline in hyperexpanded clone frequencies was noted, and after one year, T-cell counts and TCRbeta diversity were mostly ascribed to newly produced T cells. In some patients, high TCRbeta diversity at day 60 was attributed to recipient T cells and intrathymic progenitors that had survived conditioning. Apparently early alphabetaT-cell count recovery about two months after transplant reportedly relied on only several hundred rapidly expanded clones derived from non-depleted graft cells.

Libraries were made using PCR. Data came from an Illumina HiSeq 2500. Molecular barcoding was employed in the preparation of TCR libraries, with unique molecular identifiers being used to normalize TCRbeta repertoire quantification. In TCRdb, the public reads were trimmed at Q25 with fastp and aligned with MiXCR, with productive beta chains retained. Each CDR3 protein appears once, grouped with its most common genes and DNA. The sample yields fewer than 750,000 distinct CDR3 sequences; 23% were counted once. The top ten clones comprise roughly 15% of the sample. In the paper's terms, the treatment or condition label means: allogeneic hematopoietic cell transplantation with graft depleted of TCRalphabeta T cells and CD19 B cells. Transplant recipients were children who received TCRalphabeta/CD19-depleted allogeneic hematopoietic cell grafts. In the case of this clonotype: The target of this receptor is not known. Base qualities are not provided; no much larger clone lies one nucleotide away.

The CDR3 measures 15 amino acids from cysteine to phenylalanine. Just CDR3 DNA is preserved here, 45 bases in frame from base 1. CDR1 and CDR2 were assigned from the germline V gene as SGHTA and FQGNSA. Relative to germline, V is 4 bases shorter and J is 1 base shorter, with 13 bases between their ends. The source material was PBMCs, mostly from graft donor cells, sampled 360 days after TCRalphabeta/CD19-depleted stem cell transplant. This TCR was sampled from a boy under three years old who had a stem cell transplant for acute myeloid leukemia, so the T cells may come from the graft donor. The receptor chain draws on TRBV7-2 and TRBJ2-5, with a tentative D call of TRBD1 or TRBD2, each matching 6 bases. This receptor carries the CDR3 CASSSGAQGQETQYF. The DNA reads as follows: TGTGCCAGCAGCTCGGGGGCGCAGGGCCAAGAGACCCAGTACTTC.